The rows below give T cell receptor beta chains drawn from one sample of a study of identical twins. Each CDR3 protein is one row after TCRdb ran MiXCR on the 5' RACE reads. The table has around 250,000 distinct CDR3 sequences, approximately 11% seen once. The same data also went into a second study, on yellow fever vaccine responses in identical twins.

The specimen sequenced was memory (CD45RO+) T cells sorted from blood. The origin of the receptors is a woman between 18 and 29 years old in good health. Each CDR3 is given with its conserved first and last residue. Each record gives: J gene, clone size, V gene, D gene, CDR3 protein, CDR3 DNA. A D gene is named only where the DNA matches it firmly. Part of the rows lack a size; the others show once, few, many or a class for expanded clones.

>TRBJ2-1|few|TRBV21-1|NA
CASSCHWRGTGGYNEQFF
TGTGCCAGCAGCTGCCATTGGAGGGGGACAGGGGGCTACAATGAGCAGTTCTTC
>TRBJ2-1|NA|TRBV3-1|NA
CATSRGELIYNEQFF
TGTGCCACCTCCCGAGGAGAATTAATCTACAATGAGCAGTTCTTC
>TRBJ2-1|many|TRBV18|NA
CASSPPQVVEQFF
TGTGCCAGCTCACCACCGCAGGTTGTCGAGCAGTTCTTC
>TRBJ1-6|few|TRBV10-3|NA
CAIRRDSF
TGTGCCATCAGGCGGGACTCCTTT
>TRBJ1-6|NA|TRBV7-2|NA
CASSLRAVSYNSPLHF
TGTGCCAGCAGCTTACGAGCAGTTTCCTATAATTCACCCCTCCACTTT
>TRBJ2-5|NA|TRBV7-2|NA
CASSSGAPQETQYF
TGTGCCAGCAGCTCAGGGGCTCCCCAAGAGACCCAGTACTTC
>TRBJ1-5|few|TRBV28|TRBD1
CASSPDRGHQPQHF
TGTGCCAGCAGTCCAGACAGGGGGCATCAGCCCCAGCATTTT
>TRBJ2-1|few|TRBV5-1|TRBD1
CASSLGQGAGDEQFF
TGCGCCAGCAGCTTGGGACAGGGGGCAGGTGATGAGCAGTTCTTC
>TRBJ2-7|many|TRBV6-5|NA
CASSYIRAGRDYEQYF
TGTGCCAGCAGTTATATTCGCGCGGGACGGGACTACGAGCAGTACTTC
>TRBJ2-7|many|TRBV4-2|NA
CASSQDLADFVGF
TGTGCCAGCAGCCAAGATTTGGCGGACTTCGTTGGTTTC
>TRBJ2-1|few|TRBV5-1|TRBD2
CASSLALGSSGSVGQFF
TGCGCCAGCAGCTTGGCTCTTGGTTCTAGCGGGAGTGTCGGACAGTTCTTC
>TRBJ2-5|many|TRBV7-3|TRBD2
CASSSGGGITGEETQYF
TGTGCCAGCAGCTCCGGGGGGGGCATCACCGGGGAGGAGACCCAGTACTTC
>TRBJ2-7|few|TRBV30|TRBD1
CASFGTGAYEQYF
TGTGCCTCTTTCGGGACAGGGGCTTACGAGCAGTACTTC
>TRBJ1-5|few|TRBV28|NA
CASSFRGQIKPQHF
TGTGCCAGCAGTTTTAGGGGTCAGATTAAGCCCCAGCATTTT
>TRBJ2-1|NA|TRBV11-2|NA
CASSLVPLPGNEQFF
TGTGCCAGCAGCTTAGTTCCGCTCCCTGGGAATGAGCAGTTCTTC
>TRBJ2-5|NA|TRBV7-2|NA
CASSHKETQYF
TGTGCCAGCAGCCATAAAGAGACCCAGTACTTC
>TRBJ2-3|few|TRBV29-1|TRBD2
CSVVVAGGSDTQYF
TGCAGCGTTGTGGTAGCGGGAGGGTCAGATACGCAGTATTTT
>TRBJ1-5|NA|TRBV25-1|NA
CASSDSRDGNQPQHF
TGTGCCAGCAGTGATTCCAGGGACGGAAATCAGCCCCAGCATTTT
>TRBJ2-3|NA|TRBV20-1|TRBD2
CSASSLAGGFPDTQYF
TGCAGTGCTTCCTCCCTAGCGGGGGGCTTTCCAGATACGCAGTATTTT
>TRBJ2-7|many|TRBV20-1|NA
CGMRKGGSYEQYF
TGCGGTATGCGGAAGGGGGGCAGCTACGAGCAGTACTTC
>TRBJ2-7|few|TRBV6-1|TRBD1
CASSSTGANYEQYF
TGTGCCAGCAGTAGTACAGGGGCGAACTACGAGCAGTACTTC
>TRBJ2-3|NA|TRBV6-1|NA
CASSDGTIRVDTQYF
TGTGCCAGCAGTGACGGGACCATCCGCGTAGATACGCAGTATTTT
>TRBJ2-2|few|TRBV7-2|NA
CASSLVENTGELFF
TGTGCCAGCAGCTTAGTAGAGAACACCGGGGAGCTGTTTTTT
>TRBJ2-1|NA|TRBV5-6|TRBD1
CASSLDRGWEQFF
TGTGCCAGCAGCTTGGACAGGGGGTGGGAGCAGTTCTTC
>TRBJ2-1|NA|TRBV27|TRBD2
CASSFRGGGAVYNEQFF
TGTGCCAGCAGTTTTCGCGGCGGGGGGGCGGTCTACAATGAGCAGTTCTTC
>TRBJ2-3|NA|TRBV9|TRBD1
CASSVGQEFTDTQYF
TGTGCCAGCAGCGTCGGACAGGAGTTCACAGATACGCAGTATTTT
>TRBJ1-6|few|TRBV4-1|NA
CASSQDRAGNNSPLHF
TGCGCCAGCAGCCAAGATCGGGCAGGGAATAATTCACCCCTCCACTTT
>TRBJ2-7|NA|TRBV20-1|TRBD1
CSASGTGAYEQYF
TGCAGTGCTTCGGGGACAGGGGCCTACGAGCAGTACTTC
>TRBJ2-7|once|TRBV7-2|TRBD2
CASSRRGAYEQYF
TGTGCCAGCAGCCGCCGGGGGGCCTACGAGCAGTACTTC
>TRBJ1-2|few|TRBV6-1|NA
CASSEAGLGGYTF
TGTGCCAGCAGTGAAGCTGGGTTGGGAGGCTACACCTTC
>TRBJ2-1|few|TRBV7-9|TRBD2
CASSLAGGLSYNEQFF
TGTGCCAGCAGCTTAGCGGGAGGGCTGTCCTACAATGAGCAGTTCTTC
>TRBJ2-1|NA|TRBV20-1|NA
CSADPGTPGSYNEQFF
TGCAGTGCTGATCCCGGGACCCCCGGCTCCTACAATGAGCAGTTCTTC
>TRBJ2-7|few|TRBV11-2|NA
CASSSSTGQEQYF
TGTGCCAGCAGCTCCAGCACAGGGCAAGAGCAGTACTTC
>TRBJ1-4|few|TRBV5-1|TRBD1
CASSDPGQSNEKLFF
TGCGCCAGCAGCGATCCGGGACAGTCTAATGAAAAACTGTTTTTT
>TRBJ2-3|few|TRBV12-3/TRBV12-4|NA
CASSKLLDTDTQYF
TGTGCCAGCAGTAAATTACTAGACACAGATACGCAGTATTTT
>TRBJ2-3|NA|TRBV11-2|NA
CASSRGAGLSTDTQYF
TGTGCCAGCAGCCGCGGGGCGGGACTTAGCACAGATACGCAGTATTTT
>TRBJ2-6|few|TRBV12-3/TRBV12-4|NA
CATSPLFALTF
TGTGCCACCTCTCCCCTGTTTGCCCTGACTTTC
>TRBJ1-5|NA|TRBV7-9|NA
CASSVQGNNQPQHF
TGTGCCAGCAGCGTCCAGGGAAACAATCAGCCCCAGCATTTT
>TRBJ2-2|many|TRBV4-3|NA
CASSQGPNTGELFF
TGTGCCAGCAGCCAAGGACCGAACACCGGGGAGCTGTTTTTT
>TRBJ1-2|many|TRBV11-2|NA
CASSPPGPNYGYTF
TGTGCCAGCAGCCCCCCGGGGCCTAACTATGGCTACACCTTC
>TRBJ2-2|NA|TRBV20-1|NA
CSARAPRGFTGELFF
TGCAGTGCTAGAGCTCCACGGGGCTTCACCGGGGAGCTGTTTTTT
>TRBJ2-3|NA|TRBV11-2|TRBD2
CASSSRWTSGVITDTQYF
TGTGCCAGCAGCTCACGGTGGACTAGCGGGGTGATCACAGATACGCAGTATTTT
>TRBJ2-5|once|TRBV12-3/TRBV12-4|NA
CASSTSEESGETQYF
TGTGCCAGCAGCACCTCGGAGGAAAGCGGAGAGACCCAGTACTTC
>TRBJ2-1|NA|TRBV12-3/TRBV12-4|TRBD2
CASRPSGRRYNEQFF
TGTGCCAGCAGACCTAGCGGGAGGCGCTACAATGAGCAGTTCTTC
>TRBJ2-2|many|TRBV6-1|NA
CASSEAPVTGELFF
TGTGCCAGCAGTGAAGCGCCGGTAACCGGGGAGCTGTTTTTT
>TRBJ2-7|few|TRBV27|NA
CASRKNSGYEQYF
TGTGCCAGCAGAAAAAATTCAGGCTACGAGCAGTACTTC
>TRBJ1-6|few|TRBV7-9|TRBD1
CASSDGQDGVPLHF
TGTGCCAGCAGCGACGGACAGGACGGAGTACCCCTCCACTTT
>TRBJ2-3|NA|TRBV7-8|TRBD2
CASAWGGVDTQYF
TGTGCCAGCGCTTGGGGGGGTGTAGATACGCAGTATTTT
>TRBJ2-5|few|TRBV4-1|NA
CASSQGENRLSGTQYF
TGCGCCAGCAGCCAAGGAGAAAACAGGCTCTCGGGGACCCAGTACTTC
>TRBJ2-5|NA|TRBV7-6|NA
CASSLSGDIYQETQYF
TGTGCCAGCAGCCTCTCGGGGGACATATACCAAGAGACCCAGTACTTC
>TRBJ2-3|few|TRBV6-4|NA
CASSEGEGEADTQYF
TGTGCCAGCAGTGAGGGAGAGGGGGAGGCAGATACGCAGTATTTT
>TRBJ1-2|many|TRBV11-2|NA
CASSPGLAYGYTF
TGTGCCAGCAGCCCTGGGCTTGCCTATGGCTACACCTTC
>TRBJ1-2|few|TRBV11-2|TRBD1
CASSPQMTGLGQGYTF
TGTGCCAGCAGCCCCCAAATGACAGGGCTTGGGCAGGGCTACACCTTC
>TRBJ2-3|few|TRBV7-2|NA
CASSLRGGGGTDTQYF
TGTGCCAGCAGCTTAAGGGGTGGTGGGGGCACAGATACGCAGTATTTT
>TRBJ2-3|many|TRBV10-2|TRBD2
CASSLRTSGITDTQYF
TGCGCCAGCAGCTTGAGGACTAGCGGAATCACAGATACGCAGTATTTT